Presented here are 2 T cell receptor beta chains from one specimen sequenced in a study of cytomegalovirus exposure and HLA in healthy donors. 13 Jbeta primers and 60 Vbeta primers were used for the PCR. Data came from immunoSEQ multiplex PCR; TCRdb stores just in-frame clones and leaves some out. The table records about 200,000 clones, roughly four fifths of them present only once. Source material: PBMCs. These receptor sequences come from a woman in her forties or fifties in good health and CMV-seropositive.

This rearrangement joins TRBV28 to TRBJ1-1; D is perhaps TRBD1 (5 bases). Per germline, CDR1 MDHEN and CDR2 SYDVKM. This CDR3 comprises 12 residues. V was trimmed by 6 bases and J by 3 bases, leaving 8 bases between them. The CDR3 loop reads CASRWGDTEAFF. The CDR3 bases are TGTGCCAGCAGGTGGGGGGACACTGAAGCTTTCTTT.

The sample holds a few counts of this clone. The rearrangement joins TRBV4-3 to TRBJ1-5; perhaps TRBD1 as D (6 bases). CDR1 is LGHNA and CDR2 is YSLEER in the germline V gene. This CDR3 contains 16 residues. V shed 0 bases and J shed 4 bases, with 13 bases lying between them. CDR3 in amino acids: CASSQDRGQGNQPQHF. The CDR3 DNA reads as TGCGCCAGCAGCCAAGATCGTGGGCAGGGGAATCAGCCCCAGCATTTT.